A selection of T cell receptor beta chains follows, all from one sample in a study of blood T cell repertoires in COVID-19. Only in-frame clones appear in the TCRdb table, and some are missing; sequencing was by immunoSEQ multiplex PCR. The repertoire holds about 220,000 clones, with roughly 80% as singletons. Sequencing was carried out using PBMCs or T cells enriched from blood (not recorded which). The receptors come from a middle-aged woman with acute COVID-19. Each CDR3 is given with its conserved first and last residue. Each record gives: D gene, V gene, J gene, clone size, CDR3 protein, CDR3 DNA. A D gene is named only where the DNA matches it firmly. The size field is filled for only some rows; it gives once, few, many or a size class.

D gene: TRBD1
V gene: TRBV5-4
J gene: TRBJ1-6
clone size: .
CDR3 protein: CASSTDRASPLHF
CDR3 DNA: TGTGCCAGCAGCACCGACAGGGCTTCACCCCTCCACTTT

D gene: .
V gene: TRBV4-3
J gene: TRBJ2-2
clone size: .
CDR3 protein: CASSQEPGTGELFF
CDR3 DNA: TGCGCCAGCAGCCAAGAGCCGGGCACCGGGGAGCTGTTTTTT

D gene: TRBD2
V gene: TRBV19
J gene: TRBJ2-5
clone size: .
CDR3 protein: CASRVGSGRETQYF
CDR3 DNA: TGTGCCAGTAGGGTTGGGAGCGGGAGAGAGACCCAGTACTTC

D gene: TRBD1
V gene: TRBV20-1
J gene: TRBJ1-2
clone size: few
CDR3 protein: CSAIDRAHGYTF
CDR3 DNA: TGCAGTGCTATTGACAGGGCCCATGGCTACACCTTC

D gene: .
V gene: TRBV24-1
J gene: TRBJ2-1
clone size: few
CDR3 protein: CATSDPGQDSYNEQFF
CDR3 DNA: TGTGCCACCAGTGACCCGGGACAAGACTCCTACAATGAGCAGTTCTTC

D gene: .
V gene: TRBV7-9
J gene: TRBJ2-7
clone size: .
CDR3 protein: CASSPGPGETYEQYF
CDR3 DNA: TGTGCCAGCAGCCCCGGTCCCGGAGAGACCTACGAGCAGTACTTC

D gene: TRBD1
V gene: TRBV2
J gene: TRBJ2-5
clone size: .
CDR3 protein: CASSEGGQGPQETQYF
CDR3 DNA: TGTGCCAGCAGTGAAGGGGGACAGGGGCCCCAAGAGACCCAGTACTTC

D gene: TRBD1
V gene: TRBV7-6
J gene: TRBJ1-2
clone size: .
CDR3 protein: CASSLAQGANYGYTF
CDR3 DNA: TGTGCCAGCAGCTTAGCGCAGGGGGCGAACTATGGCTACACCTTC

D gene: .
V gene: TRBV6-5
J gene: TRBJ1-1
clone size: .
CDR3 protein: CASSYTDSITEAFF
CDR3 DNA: TGTGCCAGCAGTTACACCGACAGCATCACTGAAGCTTTCTTT

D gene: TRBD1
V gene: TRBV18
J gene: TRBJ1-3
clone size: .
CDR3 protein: CASSPRTGKAGNTIYF
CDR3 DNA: TGTGCCAGCTCACCAAGGACAGGGAAGGCTGGAAACACCATATATTTT

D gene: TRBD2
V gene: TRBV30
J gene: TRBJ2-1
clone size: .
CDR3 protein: CAWSVGLAGGPPGLEQFF
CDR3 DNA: TGTGCCTGGAGTGTAGGACTAGCGGGGGGCCCCCCGGGTTTGGAGCAGTTCTTC

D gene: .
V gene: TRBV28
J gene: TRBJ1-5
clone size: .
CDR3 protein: CASSLEGTTYSNQPQHF
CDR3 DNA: TGTGCCAGCAGTTTGGAGGGTACCACATATAGCAATCAGCCCCAGCATTTT

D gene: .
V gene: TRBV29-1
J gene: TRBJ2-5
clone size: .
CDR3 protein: CSVELVLSQETQYF
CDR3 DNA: TGCAGCGTTGAGTTAGTATTGTCCCAAGAGACCCAGTACTTC

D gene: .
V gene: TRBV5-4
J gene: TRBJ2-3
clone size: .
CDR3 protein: CASSPGSVGRTDTQYF
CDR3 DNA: TGTGCCAGCAGCCCCGGATCGGTGGGGAGGACAGATACGCAGTATTTT

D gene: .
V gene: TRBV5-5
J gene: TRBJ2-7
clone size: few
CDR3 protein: CASSSRWAYEQYF
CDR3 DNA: TGTGCCAGCAGCTCGCGGTGGGCCTACGAGCAGTACTTC

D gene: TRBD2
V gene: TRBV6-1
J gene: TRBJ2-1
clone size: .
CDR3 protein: CASSDLAGGLYNEQFF
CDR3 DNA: TGTGCCAGCAGTGACTTGGCGGGAGGGCTCTACAATGAGCAGTTCTTC

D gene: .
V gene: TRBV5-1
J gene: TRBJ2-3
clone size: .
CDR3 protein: CASSFGVSTDTQYF
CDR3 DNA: TGCGCCAGCAGCTTCGGAGTCAGCACAGATACGCAGTATTTT

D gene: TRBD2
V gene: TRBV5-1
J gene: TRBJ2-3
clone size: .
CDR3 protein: CASSLIAGLGADTQYF
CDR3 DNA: TGCGCCAGCAGCTTGATAGCGGGTCTCGGAGCAGATACGCAGTATTTT

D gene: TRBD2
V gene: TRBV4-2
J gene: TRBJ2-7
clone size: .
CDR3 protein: CASSQDFSRTSASPEQYF
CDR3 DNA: TGTGCCAGCAGCCAAGATTTTTCCCGGACTAGCGCTTCCCCAGAGCAGTACTTC

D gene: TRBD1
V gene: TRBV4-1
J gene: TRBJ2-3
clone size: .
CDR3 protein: CASSQAGGWTDTQYF
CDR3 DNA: TGCGCCAGCAGCCAAGCAGGGGGCTGGACAGATACGCAGTATTTT

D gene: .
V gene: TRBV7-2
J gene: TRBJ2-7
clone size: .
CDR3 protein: CASSLSYEQYF
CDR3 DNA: TGTGCCAGCAGCCTTTCCTACGAGCAGTACTTC

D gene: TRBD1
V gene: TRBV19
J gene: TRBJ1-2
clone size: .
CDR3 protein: CASSRDRGPYGYTF
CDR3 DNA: TGTGCCAGTAGTAGGGACAGGGGGCCCTATGGCTACACCTTC

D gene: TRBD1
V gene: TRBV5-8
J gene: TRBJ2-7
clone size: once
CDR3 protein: CASSYTDRVYEQYF
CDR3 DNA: TGTGCCAGCAGCTACACGGACAGGGTCTACGAGCAGTACTTC

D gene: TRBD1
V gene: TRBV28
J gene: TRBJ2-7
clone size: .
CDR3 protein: CASSTTGGLFWYEQYF
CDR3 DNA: TGTGCCAGCAGTACTACAGGGGGATTGTTTTGGTACGAGCAGTACTTC

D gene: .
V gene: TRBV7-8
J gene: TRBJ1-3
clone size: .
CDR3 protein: CASSLGWSSGNTIYF
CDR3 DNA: TGTGCCAGCAGCTTAGGTTGGAGCTCTGGAAACACCATATATTTT

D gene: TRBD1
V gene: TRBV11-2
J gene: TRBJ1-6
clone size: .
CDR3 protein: CASSAYSDRSLHF
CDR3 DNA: TGTGCCAGCAGCGCCTATTCGGACAGGTCCCTCCACTTT

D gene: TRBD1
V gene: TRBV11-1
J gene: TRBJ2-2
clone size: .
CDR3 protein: CASSPSGQGLRRELFF
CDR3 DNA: TGTGCCAGCAGCCCTTCTGGACAGGGGTTACGGAGGGAGCTGTTTTTT

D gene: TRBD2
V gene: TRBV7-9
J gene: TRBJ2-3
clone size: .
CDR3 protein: CASSVAGGSTDTQYF
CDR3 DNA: TGTGCCAGCAGCGTAGCGGGGGGTTCCACAGATACGCAGTATTTT

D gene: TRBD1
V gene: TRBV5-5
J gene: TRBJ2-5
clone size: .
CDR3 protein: CASSSTTGEETQYF
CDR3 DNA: TGTGCCAGCAGCTCTACAACAGGGGAAGAGACCCAGTACTTC

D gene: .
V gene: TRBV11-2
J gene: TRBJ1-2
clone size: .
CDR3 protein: CASSPPGVYGYTF
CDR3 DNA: TGTGCCAGCAGCCCCCCCGGGGTCTATGGCTACACCTTC

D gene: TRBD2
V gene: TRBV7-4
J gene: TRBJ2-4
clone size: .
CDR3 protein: CASSLVAGSPKNIQYF
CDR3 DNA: TGTGCCAGCAGCTTAGTAGCGGGATCACCCAAAAACATTCAGTACTTC

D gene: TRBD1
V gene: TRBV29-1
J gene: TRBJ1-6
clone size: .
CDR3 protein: CSVGTGDNSPLHF
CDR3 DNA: TGCAGCGTTGGGACAGGGGATAATTCACCCCTCCACTTT

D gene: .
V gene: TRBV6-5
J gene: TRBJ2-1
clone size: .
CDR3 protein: CASSYSSRGRADEQFF
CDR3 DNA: TGTGCCAGCAGTTACTCGTCGAGGGGGAGGGCCGATGAGCAGTTCTTC

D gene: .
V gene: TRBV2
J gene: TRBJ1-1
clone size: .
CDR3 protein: CASRADRNTEAFF
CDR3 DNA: TGTGCCAGCAGAGCTGACAGGAACACTGAAGCTTTCTTT

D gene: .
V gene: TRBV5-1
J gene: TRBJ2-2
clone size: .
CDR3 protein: CASSLDSLKNTGELFF
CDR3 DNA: TGCGCCAGCAGCTTGGACAGCCTGAAGAACACCGGGGAGCTGTTTTTT

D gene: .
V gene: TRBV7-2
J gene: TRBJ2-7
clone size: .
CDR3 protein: CASSRGTSYEQYF
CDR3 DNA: TGTGCCAGCAGCAGGGGGACGTCCTACGAGCAGTACTTC

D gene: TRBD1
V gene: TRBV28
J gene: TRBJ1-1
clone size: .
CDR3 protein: CASSPWGQGLGTEAFF
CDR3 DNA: TGTGCCAGCAGTCCCTGGGGACAGGGCCTGGGCACTGAAGCTTTCTTT

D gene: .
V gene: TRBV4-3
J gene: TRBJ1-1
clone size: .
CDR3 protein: CASSQGSGNTEAFF
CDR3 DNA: TGCGCCAGCAGCCAAGGTTCAGGGAACACTGAAGCTTTCTTT

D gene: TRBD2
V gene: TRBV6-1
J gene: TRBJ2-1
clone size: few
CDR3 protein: CASSEASGSYNEQFF
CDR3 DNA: TGTGCCAGCAGTGAAGCAAGCGGGAGTTACAATGAGCAGTTCTTC

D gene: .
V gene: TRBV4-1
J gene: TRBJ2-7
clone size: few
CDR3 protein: CASSQDPDSRYEQYF
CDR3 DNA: TGCGCCAGCAGCCAAGACCCGGACAGCCGCTACGAGCAGTACTTC

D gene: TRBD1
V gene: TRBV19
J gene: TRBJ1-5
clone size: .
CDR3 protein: CASSVRTGNRNQPQHF
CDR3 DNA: TGTGCCAGTAGTGTCCGGACAGGGAATCGCAATCAGCCCCAGCATTTT

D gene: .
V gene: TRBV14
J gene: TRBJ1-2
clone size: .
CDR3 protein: CASSQDRGAGYTF
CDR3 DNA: TGTGCCAGCAGCCAAGATCGGGGAGCTGGCTACACCTTC

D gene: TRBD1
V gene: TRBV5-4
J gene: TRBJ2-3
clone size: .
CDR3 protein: CASSLVRGGAADTQYF
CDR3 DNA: TGTGCCAGCAGCTTGGTTAGAGGGGGCGCCGCAGATACGCAGTATTTT

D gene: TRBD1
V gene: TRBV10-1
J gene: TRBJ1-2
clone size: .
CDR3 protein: CASSDTGDTGGYTF
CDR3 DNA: TGCGCCAGCAGTGATACAGGGGATACTGGTGGCTACACCTTC

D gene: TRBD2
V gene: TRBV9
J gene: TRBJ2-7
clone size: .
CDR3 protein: CASGGGTRSYEQYF
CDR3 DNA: TGTGCCAGCGGGGGAGGGACTAGATCCTACGAGCAGTACTTC

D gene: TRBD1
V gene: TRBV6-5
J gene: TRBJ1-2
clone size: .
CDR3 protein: CASTDRTGNYGYTF
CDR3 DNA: TGTGCCAGCACCGATAGGACAGGGAACTATGGCTACACCTTC

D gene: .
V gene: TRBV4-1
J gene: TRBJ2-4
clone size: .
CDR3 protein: CASSQEPGAKNIQYF
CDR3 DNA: TGCGCCAGCAGCCAAGAGCCAGGTGCCAAAAACATTCAGTACTTC

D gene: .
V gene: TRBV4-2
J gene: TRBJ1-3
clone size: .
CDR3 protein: CASSQDLGASGNTIYF
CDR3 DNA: TGTGCCAGCAGCCAAGATCTGGGGGCCTCTGGAAACACCATATATTTT

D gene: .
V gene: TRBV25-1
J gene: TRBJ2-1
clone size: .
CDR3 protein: CASRGGLVEFGNEQFF
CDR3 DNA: TGTGCCAGCAGGGGGGGACTGGTGGAGTTTGGGAATGAGCAGTTCTTC

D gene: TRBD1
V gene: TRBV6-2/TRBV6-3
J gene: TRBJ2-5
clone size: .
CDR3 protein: CASSYGGQGALPQETQYF
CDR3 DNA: TGTGCCAGCAGTTACGGGGGACAGGGGGCGTTACCCCAAGAGACCCAGTACTTC

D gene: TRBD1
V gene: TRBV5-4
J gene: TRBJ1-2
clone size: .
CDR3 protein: CASRVLGQGLSGYTF
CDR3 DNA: TGTGCCAGCAGGGTCCTAGGACAGGGCCTATCTGGCTACACCTTC

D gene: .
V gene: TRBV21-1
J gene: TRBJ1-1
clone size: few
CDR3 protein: CASSKAQGENTEAFF
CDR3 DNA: TGTGCCAGCAGCAAAGCGCAAGGGGAAAACACTGAAGCTTTCTTT